The subject of this entry is one TCR beta chain. This clone's antigen is unknown. Per-nucleotide qualities are absent, and no much larger clonotype sits a single base away. The sample is drawn from a study of siplizumab effects on memory and regulatory T cells (dated by TCRdb to between 2018 and 2020). At the level of the whole study: The effect of the anti-CD2 antibody siplizumab on alloreactive T-cell subsets was examined in allogeneic mixed lymphocyte reactions constructed from human PBMCs. Broader findings and caveats from the paper: Because sequences below about 10^-5 frequency were poorly captured, only a minor fraction of alloreactive clones could be mapped to unstimulated subsets. The cumulative frequency of alloreactive sequences traceable to unstimulated CD4+ memory T cells was significantly reduced by siplizumab. For roughly 75-97% of proliferating CD4+ or CD8+ clones, no naive or memory phenotype could be assigned. The suppressive function of proliferating Tregs from siplizumab cultures was not functionally confirmed. Greater diversity appeared to be present in unstimulated naive T cells than in memory T cells, and a substantial contribution to the alloresponse seemed to be made by naive cells. Among mappable alloreactive CD4+ clones, an average Treg-derived fraction of roughly 71% was observed with siplizumab, compared with roughly 28% in control reactions.

The junction carries 20 bases between V and J, which are trimmed by 6 bases and 3 bases respectively. The CDR3 starts with the cysteine, ends with the phenylalanine, and has 15 residues. Only CDR3 DNA remains: 45 bases, in frame from the first base. The germline V gene sets CDR1 to SQVTM and CDR2 to ANQGSEA. Libraries were made using the immunoSEQ multiplex PCR assay. Roughly 100,000 TCR templates per sample were assayed on the deep sequencing platform. Genomic DNA extracted from sorted T cells was the material used for TCRbeta CDR3 sequencing. The original pipeline was this. The R programming language was used for the clonal analysis of the TCRbeta CDR3 data. Alloreactive CD4+ and CD8+ clones were defined by comparing unstimulated samples with post-reaction CFSE-low samples. By matching sequences to the repertoires of sorted unstimulated Treg and non-Treg cells, each alloreactive CD4+ clone was assigned a regulatory or non-regulatory origin. In TCRdb, the immuneACCESS table is reduced to in-frame sequences with V and J assigned. These tables do not hold every clone; where another copy was compared, an unresolved V gene accounts for under half, and the others remain unexplained. The V and J calls and the clone size are those of that table, but D and trimming were determined from the DNA. Recorded for this sample are about 100,000 clones; less than 95% of them occurred a single time. Over 1% of the sample comes from the top ten.

Sorted unstimulated T cells, along with proliferating T cells recovered from mixed lymphocyte reactions, underwent TCRbeta CDR3 sequencing. Fresh whole blood from approximately 10 HLA-typed healthy donors was used to isolate PBMCs. Unstimulated CD4+ non-regulatory T cells were FACS-sorted to map the origin of alloreactive clones. What was sequenced was non-Treg CD4+ T cells sorted from blood. Sample cell subset or site, as interpreted from the label and publication: FACS-sorted unstimulated CD4+ non-regulatory T cells. This chain joins TRBV29-1 to TRBJ2-5; matching of 5 bases hints at TRBD2 as the D gene. This TCR came from a human donor in good health. The DNA sequence is TGCAGCGTGGTCCCCTCGTGGGGAGCAGAAGAGACCCAGTACTTC. It encodes CSVVPSWGAEETQYF.